The 17 T cell receptor beta chains presented below share a single source sample, sequenced in a study of blood T cell repertoires in COVID-19. The method was immunoSEQ multiplex PCR; TCRdb's version includes in-frame clones alone and lacks a portion of them. The top ten hold 1.5% to 2% of the sample, which has over 45,000 clones, roughly four fifths seen once. What was sequenced was peripheral blood. The receptors come from a woman between 55 and 75 years old with acute or convalescent COVID-19.

This clone was recorded once. The chain couples TRBV18 to TRBJ1-2, with 9 bases aligning to TRBD1. The germline V gene has CDR1 KGHSH and CDR2 LQKENI. J gave up 6 bases and V 4 bases, and 3 bases lay outside the gene matches. The CDR3 has 13 residues. The CDR3 coding sequence is TGTGCCAGCTCACGCGGGACAGGGAATGGCTACACCTTC. Translating gives CASSRGTGNGYTF.

The CDR3 nucleotides are TGTGCCAGCAGCCCGACTCAGTTAGGAGCTGGAAACACCATATATTTT. Its translation is CASSPTQLGAGNTIYF. The chain links TRBV3-1 (or the pseudogene TRBV3-2) to TRBJ1-3; no clear D. CDR1 is LGHDT and CDR2 is YNNKEL in the germline V gene (reference sequence). Trimming removed 4 bases from V and 2 bases from J, with 15 bases in between. The CDR3 consists of 16 residues.

This chain joins TRBV5-1 and TRBJ2-3; 9 nucleotides agree with TRBD1. Germline V gives CDR1 SGHRS, CDR2 YFSETQ. CDR3 length: 13 residues. V gave up 7 bases and J gave up 6 bases; unmatched junction bases: 6. The CDR3 here is CASGTGGSDTQYF. In DNA, the CDR3 is TGCGCCAGCGGCACAGGGGGCAGTGATACGCAGTATTTT.

The J gene is TRBJ1-1, the V gene TRBV19; D unclear. Germline CDR1 and CDR2: LNHDA and SQIVND (reference sequence). The CDR3 is made up of 16 amino acids. V shed 7 bases and J shed 3 bases, with 21 bases lying between them. The CDR3 coding sequence is TGTGCCAGTACCATTGGTGGTAACCGGCGGGACACTGAAGCTTTCTTT. This sequence encodes CASTIGGNRRDTEAFF.

The gene calls are TRBV7-6 and TRBJ2-7, with TRBD2 matching 9 bases. Germline assignment: CDR1 SGHVS and CDR2 FNYEAQ. The trim removed 2 bases at V and 2 bases at J, leaving 4 bases unmatched. The CDR3 loop spans 15 amino acids. The CDR3 nucleotides read TGTGCCAGCAGCTTACGGGCGGGAGGGCCCTACGAGCAGTACTTC. Its protein is CASSLRAGGPYEQYF.

The chain joins TRBV5-8 to TRBJ1-5, with 7 bases that match TRBD1. CDR1 and CDR2 (germline): SGHTS, YDEGEE. The CDR3 extends over 16 amino acids. V shed 3 bases, J shed 1 base, and the junction held 7 bases outside the gene matches. The CDR3, as DNA: TGTGCCAGCAGCTCGGGACAGAGGATCAGCAATCAGCCCCAGCATTTT. Amino acid sequence: CASSSGQRISNQPQHF.

This chain uses TRBV19 with TRBJ2-1, with 8 bases fitting TRBD2. Germline V gives CDR1 LNHDA, CDR2 SQIVND (reference sequence). The V segment lost 1 base and the J segment 0 bases; nucleotides outside the gene matches: 5. The CDR3 covers 17 residues. The CDR3 DNA reads TGTGCCAGTAGTATAGTTTTTAGCGGGATCTCCTACAATGAGCAGTTCTTC. Encoded protein: CASSIVFSGISYNEQFF.

V gene TRBV11-2 combines with J gene TRBJ1-5, with 7 positions matching TRBD1. The CDR3 covers 17 residues. Losses at the gene ends were 2 bases for V and 7 bases for J; bases not matched to a gene: 14. Germline V lookup: CDR1 SGHAT, CDR2 FQNNGV. The CDR3 spells CASSLLTMTGQGQPQHF. The CDR3 DNA reads as TGTGCCAGCAGCTTACTAACCATGACAGGGCAGGGACAGCCCCAGCATTTT.

The gene calls are TRBV28 and TRBJ1-2; TRBD1 aligns across 9 bases. Trimming cost V 6 bases and J 8 bases; bases outside gene matches: 10. CDR1 is MDHEN, CDR2 SYDVKM, per germline. The CDR3 spans 14 residues. The CDR3 DNA follows: TGTGCCAGCAGGAGGGGGGACAGGGCTTTAGGCTACACCTTC. Translation: CASRRGDRALGYTF.

The gene calls are TRBV5-8 and TRBJ2-2; 7 bases are shared with TRBD1. V dropped 3 bases and J dropped 2; count of bases not matched to a gene: 10. The germline CDR1 and CDR2 sequences are SGHTS and YDEGEE. This CDR3 is 17 amino acids long. The CDR3 sequence is CASSSVGTASNTGELFF. CDR3 in DNA: TGTGCCAGCAGCTCGGTCGGGACAGCAAGCAACACCGGGGAGCTGTTTTTT.

This chain connects TRBV3-1 (or the pseudogene TRBV3-2) to TRBJ2-7; D possibly corresponds to TRBD1 (5 bases). Germline CDR1 reads LGHDT; CDR2 reads YNNKEL (reference sequence). The V and J ends lost 3 bases and 2 bases respectively, with 14 bases between them. CDR3 length: 15 amino acids. The CDR3 nucleotides are TGTGCCAGCAGCCAGTCAGGGTTCGCCGCCTACGAGCAGTACTTC. Its protein product is CASSQSGFAAYEQYF.

The chain recombines TRBV19 with TRBJ2-3; D uncertain. V was cut by 6 bases and J by 4 bases, with 11 bases left in between. CDR3 length: 13 amino acids. Germline V gives CDR1 LNHDA, CDR2 SQIVND (reference sequence). The CDR3 region has the DNA TGTGCCAGTAGCCCGCAAGGAGCAGATACGCAGTATTTT. It yields the protein CASSPQGADTQYF.

V gene TRBV5-4 combines with J gene TRBJ1-2, with 10 bases aligning to TRBD1. Germline V gene data show CDR1 as SGHNT and CDR2 as YYREEE (reference sequence). Trimming took 4 bases from V and 4 from J; bases not matched to a gene: 4. CDR3 length: 14 residues. CDR3 loop: CASSPRDRGYGYTF. CDR3 bases: TGTGCCAGCAGCCCCCGGGACAGGGGCTATGGCTACACCTTC.

This chain connects TRBV7-8 to TRBJ1-6, with 7 bases identical to TRBD1. Trimming took 4 bases from V and 9 from J; bases not matched to a gene: 12. CDR1 is SGHVS, CDR2 FQNEAQ, per germline. CDR3 size: 16 residues. The CDR3 spells CASSSPTGIVGSPLHF. CDR3 sequence (DNA): TGTGCCAGCAGCTCACCGACAGGGATAGTAGGTTCACCCCTCCACTTT.

This chain uses TRBV7-6 with TRBJ2-7; TRBD2 agrees at 12 bases. This CDR3 is built from 15 residues. Germline lookup yields CDR1 SGHVS and CDR2 FNYEAQ. V shed 5 bases, J shed 6 bases, and the junction held 8 bases outside the gene matches. The CDR3 loop is CASSPWTSGMPEQYF. The CDR3 DNA reads TGTGCCAGCAGCCCATGGACTAGCGGGATGCCCGAGCAGTACTTC.

This clone was observed once. This rearrangement joins TRBV5-4 to TRBJ1-4; 7 bases fit TRBD1. The CDR3 contains 14 residues. The germline V gene has CDR1 SGHNT and CDR2 YYREEE (reference sequence). Trimming cost V 2 bases and J 8 bases; bases outside gene matches: 6. The CDR3 DNA reads TGTGCCAGCAGCTTTCACAGGGGTGGCGAAAAACTGTTTTTT. It is translated as CASSFHRGGEKLFF.

The chain uses TRBV5-6 and TRBJ1-3; D not certain. This CDR3 is built from 17 residues. Germline V gene data show CDR1 as SGHDT and CDR2 as YYEEEE. Trimming left V 3 bases short and J 0 bases short, with 16 bases between. CDR3 sequence reads: CASSSGTVRASGNTIYF. The CDR3 nucleotides are TGTGCCAGCAGCTCGGGTACGGTCCGAGCCTCTGGAAACACCATATATTTT.